This entry lists 13 T cell receptor beta chains sequenced from one sample in a study of blood T cell repertoires in COVID-19. Measured with immunoSEQ multiplex PCR; TCRdb has only the in-frame clones, and not every one. The sample has around 300,000 clones, roughly 85% seen once. Sequencing was done on a sample of peripheral blood. The receptors were gathered from a human donor in a cohort sampled during active COVID-19.

This clone has just a few counts. The chain has TRBV18 and TRBJ1-3, with a possible D match to TRBD1 (5 bases). Germline CDR1 KGHSH, CDR2 LQKENI. The CDR3 consists of 14 residues. The ends were cut back, 2 bases at V and 3 bases at J, with 8 bases in the middle. CDR3 loop: CASSPTTDGNTIYF. CDR3 nucleotides: TGTGCCAGCTCACCAACGACAGATGGAAACACCATATATTTT.

V usage is TRBV5-1 and J usage is TRBJ2-1; a weak D match, TRBD2 (6 bases). V lost 5 bases, J lost 0 bases, and 15 bases lay in between. Per germline, CDR1 SGHRS and CDR2 YFSETQ. CDR3 size: 16 residues. CDR3 region: CASRPLAASSYNEQFF. In DNA form, the CDR3 reads TGCGCCAGCAGACCCTTAGCGGCAAGCTCCTACAATGAGCAGTTCTTC.

This clone has a handful of counts. The chain links TRBV6-1 to TRBJ1-2; D is uncertain. Germline CDR1 is MNHNS and CDR2 is SASEGT. This CDR3 comprises 13 residues. V lost 2 bases and J lost 8, with 12 bases in between. CDR3 amino acids: CASSERALGGYTF. DNA of the CDR3: TGTGCCAGCAGTGAACGTGCGCTCGGGGGCTACACCTTC.

The chain carries TRBV11-2 and TRBJ2-1; tentative D call: TRBD1 (5 bases). This CDR3 contains 14 residues. The germline V and J ends were trimmed by 5 bases and 5 bases, with 13 bases remaining between them. Germline CDR1 and CDR2: SGHAT and FQNNGV. This chain's CDR3 is CASSQDWGNNEQFF. As DNA, the CDR3 is TGTGCCAGCAGCCAAGACTGGGGCAACAATGAGCAGTTCTTC.

J is TRBJ2-3 and V is TRBV5-1, with 13 bases identical to TRBD2. The germline gives CDR1 SGHRS, CDR2 YFSETQ. The CDR3 runs to 17 residues. V trimming: 2 bases; J trimming: 1 base; junction bases outside the gene matches: 4. Here the CDR3 reads CASSLPGLAGRTDTQYF. CDR3 sequence (DNA): TGCGCCAGCAGCTTACCGGGACTAGCGGGACGCACAGATACGCAGTATTTT.

This rearrangement joins TRBV3-1 (or the pseudogene TRBV3-2) to TRBJ2-1; 8 bases match TRBD2. CDR3 size: 15 residues. Trimming at V came to 0 bases and at J to 4 bases, leaving 2 bases not matched to a gene. Per germline, CDR1 LGHDT and CDR2 YNNKEL (reference sequence). The CDR3 sequence is CASSQDTSGYNEQFF. The DNA of the CDR3 is TGTGCCAGCAGCCAAGATACTAGCGGATACAATGAGCAGTTCTTC.

The chain uses TRBV5-1 and TRBJ1-4; the D gene is possibly TRBD1 (5 bases). Per the germline V gene, CDR1 is SGHRS and CDR2 is YFSETQ. The CDR3 is 14 residues long. The V and J ends lost 5 bases and 4 bases respectively, with 12 bases between them. CDR3 sequence (DNA): TGCGCCAGCAGTCCTTCGGGGGGTAATGAAAAACTGTTTTTT. Protein product: CASSPSGGNEKLFF.

The chain employs TRBV7-8 and TRBJ2-5; D perhaps matches TRBD2 (6 bases). Trimming removed 3 bases from V and 5 bases from J, with 10 bases in between. CDR1 and CDR2 from the germline V gene are SGHVS and FQNEAQ. CDR3 size: 13 residues. The CDR3 sequence: CASSFGGEETQYF. DNA for the CDR3: TGTGCCAGCAGCTTTGGAGGGGAGGAGACCCAGTACTTC.

V gene TRBV6-5 combines with J gene TRBJ1-2; tentatively, D is TRBD1 (6 bases). The CDR3 is made up of 15 amino acids. V was trimmed by 7 bases and J by 5 bases, leaving 20 bases between them. Looked up from germline, CDR1 is MNHEY and CDR2 is SVGAGI. The CDR3 DNA reads TGTGCCAGCACCTTACAGGGATCTGGTCCTTATGGCTACACCTTC. Translated: CASTLQGSGPYGYTF.

CDR3 coding DNA: TGTGCCAGCAGCTTGTCGGGGACCGGGGAGCTGTTTTTT. Translation: CASSLSGTGELFF. The chain recombines TRBV7-8 with TRBJ2-2; maybe TRBD2 (5 bases). Germline V gene sequence: CDR1 SGHVS, CDR2 FQNEAQ. The CDR3 consists of 13 residues. The ends were cut back, 3 bases at V and 5 bases at J, with 7 bases in the middle.

The rearrangement joins TRBV19 to TRBJ2-3; 7 bases are shared with TRBD1. The CDR3 totals 15 residues. V was pared by 5 bases and J by 2 bases, with 7 bases of the junction left unmatched. Germline loops: CDR1 LNHDA, CDR2 SQIVND (reference sequence). CDR3 in amino acids: CASSHPGTVTDTQYF. The CDR3 DNA reads as TGTGCCAGTAGTCACCCCGGGACAGTCACAGATACGCAGTATTTT. Complete variable domain (other parts from reference TRBV19 and TRBJ2-3): DGGITQSPKYLFRKEGQNVTLSCEQNLNHDAMYWYRQDPGQGLRLIYYSQIVNDFQKGDIAEGYSVSREKKESFPLTVTSAQKNPTAFYLCASSHPGTVTDTQYFGPGTRLTVL.

The V and J genes are TRBV3-1 (or the pseudogene TRBV3-2) and TRBJ2-2, with TRBD2 matching over 7 bases. The CDR3 consists of 17 residues. The ends lost 8 bases at V and 7 bases at J; junction bases unmatched: 19. The V gene's germline CDR1 is LGHDT and CDR2 YNNKEL (reference sequence). The CDR3 DNA reads as TGTGCCAGCGCGCTTCTACCGGGAGGAGTTACGGGCGGGGAGCTGTTTTTT. It translates to CASALLPGGVTGGELFF.

The chain joins TRBV7-2 to TRBJ1-6, with 9 bases fitting TRBD1. The germline CDR1 and CDR2 sequences are SGHTA and FQGNSA. CDR3 length: 13 amino acids. V was clipped by 5 bases and J by 16 bases; unmatched bases: 9. CDR3 DNA sequence: TGTGCCAGCAGCGCCCGGGACAGGGAATATCTCCACTTT. Encoded protein: CASSARDREYLHF.